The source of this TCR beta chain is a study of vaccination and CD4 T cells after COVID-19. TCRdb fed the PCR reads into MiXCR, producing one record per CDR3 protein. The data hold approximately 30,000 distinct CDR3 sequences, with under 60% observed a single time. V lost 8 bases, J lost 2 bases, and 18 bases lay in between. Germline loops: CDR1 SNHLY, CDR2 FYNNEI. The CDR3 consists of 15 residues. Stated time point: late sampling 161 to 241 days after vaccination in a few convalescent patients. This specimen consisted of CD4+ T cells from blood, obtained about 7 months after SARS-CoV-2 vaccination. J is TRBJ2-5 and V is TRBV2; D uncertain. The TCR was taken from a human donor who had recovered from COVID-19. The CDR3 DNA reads TGTGCCAGCTTTCCTAGACTTCGGAATCAAGAGACCCAGTACTTC. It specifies CASFPRLRNQETQYF.